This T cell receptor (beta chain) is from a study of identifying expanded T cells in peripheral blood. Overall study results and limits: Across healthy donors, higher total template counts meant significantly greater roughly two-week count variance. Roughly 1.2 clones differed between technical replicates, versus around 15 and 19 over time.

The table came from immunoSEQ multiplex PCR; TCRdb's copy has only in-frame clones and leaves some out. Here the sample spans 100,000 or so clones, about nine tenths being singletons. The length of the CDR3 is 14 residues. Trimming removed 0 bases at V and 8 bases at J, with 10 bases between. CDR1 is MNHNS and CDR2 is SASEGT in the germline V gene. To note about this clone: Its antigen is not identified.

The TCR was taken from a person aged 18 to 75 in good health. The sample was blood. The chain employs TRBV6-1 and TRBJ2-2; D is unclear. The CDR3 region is CASSEAVRSGELFF. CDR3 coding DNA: TGTGCCAGCAGTGAAGCTGTCCGATCAGGGGAGCTGTTTTTT.